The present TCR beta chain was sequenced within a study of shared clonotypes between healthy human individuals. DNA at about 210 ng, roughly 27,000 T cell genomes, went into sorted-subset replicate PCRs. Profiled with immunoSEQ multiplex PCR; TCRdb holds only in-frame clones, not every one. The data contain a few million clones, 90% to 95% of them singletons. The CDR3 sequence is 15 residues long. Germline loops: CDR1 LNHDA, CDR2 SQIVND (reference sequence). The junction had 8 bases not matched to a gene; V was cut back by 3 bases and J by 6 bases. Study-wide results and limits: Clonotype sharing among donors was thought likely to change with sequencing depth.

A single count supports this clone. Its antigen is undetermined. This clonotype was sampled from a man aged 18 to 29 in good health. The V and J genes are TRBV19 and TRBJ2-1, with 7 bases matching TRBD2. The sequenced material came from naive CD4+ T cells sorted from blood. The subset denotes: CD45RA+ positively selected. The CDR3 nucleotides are TGTGCCAGTAGTATCAACCTAGCGGCAGTCAATGAGCAGTTCTTC. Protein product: CASSINLAAVNEQFF.